The subject of this entry is one TCR beta chain. The treatment denotes: roughly 18 received Ad26.COV2.S at low or high dose, single or two shots; about five received placebo; per-sample allocation not given. Following the first vaccine or placebo injection, samples were taken on day 63. This record belongs to a study of Ad26.COV2.S vaccination and SARS-CoV-2 variants. The CDR3 totals 13 residues. J gave up 13 bases and V 8 bases, and 9 bases lay outside the gene matches. From germline, CDR1 is SGHNT and CDR2 YENEEA. Sequencing was performed with immunoSEQ multiplex PCR; in TCRdb, only in-frame clones are kept and a portion is missing. The sample includes about 350,000 clones, around 88% of them seen just once.

The TCR originated in a person between 18 and 65 years old who received the Ad26.COV2.S COVID-19 vaccine or a placebo. The chain carries TRBV11-3 and TRBJ2-1; 12 bases are shared with TRBD2. Sequenced material: peripheral blood, taken in a trial of Ad26.COV2.S vaccine versus placebo. The CDR3 is CASGLGLAGIQFF. CDR3 sequence (DNA): TGTGCCAGCGGATTAGGACTAGCGGGGATCCAGTTCTTC.